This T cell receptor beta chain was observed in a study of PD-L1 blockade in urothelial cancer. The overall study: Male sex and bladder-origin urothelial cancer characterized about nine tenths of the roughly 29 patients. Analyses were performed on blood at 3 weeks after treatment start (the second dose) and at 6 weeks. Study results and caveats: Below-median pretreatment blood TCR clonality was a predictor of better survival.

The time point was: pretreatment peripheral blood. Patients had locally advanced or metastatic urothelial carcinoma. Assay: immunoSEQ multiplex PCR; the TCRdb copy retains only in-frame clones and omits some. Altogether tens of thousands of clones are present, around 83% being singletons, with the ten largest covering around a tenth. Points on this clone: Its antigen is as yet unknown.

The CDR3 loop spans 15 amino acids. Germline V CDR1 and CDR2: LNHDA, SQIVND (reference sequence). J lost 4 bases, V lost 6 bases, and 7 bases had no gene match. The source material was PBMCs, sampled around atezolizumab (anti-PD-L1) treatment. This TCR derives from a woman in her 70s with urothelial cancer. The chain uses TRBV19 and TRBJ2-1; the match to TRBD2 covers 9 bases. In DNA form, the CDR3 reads TGTGCCAGTAGCCTAGCGGGATCAGGGTACAATGAGCAGTTCTTC. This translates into CASSLAGSGYNEQFF.